The clone carrying this T cell receptor (beta chain) has just a few counts. Its antigen remains unknown. Every bit of the isolated RNA underwent reverse transcription, so sequencing read expressed TCRB transcripts. The data were produced by immunoSEQ multiplex PCR, yet TCRdb's version contains in-frame clones alone and is incomplete. The profile shows 850,000 to 900,000 clones, roughly a sixth of them singletons. This specimen belongs to a study of beta chain features in type 1 diabetes. The CDR3 totals 16 residues. Sampling consisted of one heparinised blood draw per donor, averaging around 100 mL. Findings and caveats of the study: Significant though moderate, a shortening of TCRB CDR3s appeared in all four CD4+ subsets of Type 1 diabetes patients. In type 1 diabetes patients, VDJ junctions had fewer insertions; deletions at these junctions were more frequent. The naive, central memory and Treg TCRB repertoires looked more alike in patients than they did in healthy donors.

The sequenced sample was naive CD4+ T cells from blood. The TCR was taken from a woman between 18 and 30 years old in good health. The rearrangement joins TRBV21-1 to TRBJ2-5; the table calls TRBD1, which could not be checked here. TRBV21-1 constitutes a pseudogene. The CDR3 is CASREISRGRLETQYF. The CDR3 nucleotides read TGTGCCAGCAGGGAAATAAGCAGGGGGCGCTTGGAGACCCAGTACTTC.